Below are 13 T cell receptor beta chains sequenced from a single sample in a study of cytomegalovirus exposure and HLA in healthy donors. Use of 60 Vbeta and 13 Jbeta primers characterized the PCR. Only in-frame clones appear in the TCRdb table, and some are missing; sequencing was by immunoSEQ multiplex PCR. Here the sample spans roughly 150,000 clones, 70% to 75% being singletons. The sample comprised PBMCs. The origin of the receptors is a woman under 40 in good health and CMV-seronegative.

This chain joins TRBV11-2 and TRBJ2-2; D remains ambiguous. The CDR3 totals 15 residues. Germline-derived CDR1 and CDR2 are SGHAT and FQNNGV. Trimming removed 1 base at V and 4 bases at J, with 10 bases between. CDR3 bases: TGTGCCAGCAGCTTAGCACCTAGTTCCACCGGGGAGCTGTTTTTT. Its protein is CASSLAPSSTGELFF.

The chain has TRBV11-3 and TRBJ1-5; TRBD1 aligns across 8 bases. With V trimmed by 3 bases and J by 0 bases, 10 bases remained unmatched. CDR3 length equals 18 residues. From germline, CDR1 is SGHNT and CDR2 YENEEA. This CDR3 reads CASSFPGQALYSNQPQHF. The CDR3 DNA reads TGTGCCAGCAGCTTCCCGGGACAGGCACTCTATAGCAATCAGCCCCAGCATTTT.

The rearrangement links TRBV19 to TRBJ1-5, with a possible D match to TRBD1 (6 bases). V lost 10 bases to trimming and J lost 3 bases, with 13 bases between them. The CDR3 has 13 amino acids. Germline loops: CDR1 LNHDA, CDR2 SQIVND (reference sequence). The CDR3 loop reads CATRDRPNQPQHF. The CDR3 nucleotides read TGTGCCACCCGCGACAGGCCCAATCAGCCCCAGCATTTT.

Comment on this clone: Mismatch with germline at one junction end may stem from a read error. The gene calls are TRBV9 and TRBJ2-7; D gene ambiguous. The CDR3 is 15 amino acids. The germline V gene encodes CDR1 SGDLS and CDR2 YYNGEE. CDR3 DNA sequence: TGTGCCAGCGGCGTAGGGTCCAGCCAGGTCTACGAGCAGTACTTC. Translated: CASGVGSSQVYEQYF.

V and J are TRBV29-1 and TRBJ2-7, with TRBD2 matching 10 bases. Trimming at V came to 5 bases and at J to 1 base, leaving 11 bases not matched to a gene. From germline, CDR1 is SQVTM and CDR2 ANQGSEA. There are 16 residues in the CDR3. CDR3 loop: CSVRGLANALSYEQYF. The CDR3 DNA is TGCAGCGTTCGGGGACTAGCGAACGCCCTTTCCTACGAGCAGTACTTC.

The rearrangement joins TRBV19 to TRBJ1-5, with D possibly being TRBD1 (5 bases). Germline V gene lookup returns CDR1 LNHDA and CDR2 SQIVND (reference sequence). Trimming pared 4 bases from V and 0 bases from J, leaving 13 bases between. The CDR3 extends over 16 amino acids. The CDR3 protein is CASSTLRQNSNQPQHF. The CDR3 DNA is TGTGCCAGTAGTACCCTAAGACAGAATAGCAATCAGCCCCAGCATTTT.

The table lists this clone with a count of one. This chain uses TRBV2 with TRBJ1-5; 9 nucleotides align to TRBD1. The V gene end was trimmed by 7 bases and the J gene end by 11 bases; junction bases not matched to a gene: 9. The CDR3 contains 13 residues. CDR1 and CDR2 (germline): SNHLY, FYNNEI. CDR3 sequence: CASTLGTGRSQHF. CDR3 in DNA: TGTGCCAGCACACTAGGGACAGGGAGGTCCCAGCATTTT.

V gene TRBV7-3 combines with J gene TRBJ1-2; no firm D call. This CDR3 is built from 13 residues. Per germline, CDR1 SGHTA and CDR2 FQGTGA. The V end was cut by 5 bases, the J end by 8 bases, with 15 bases between. CDR3 DNA: TGTGCCAGCAGCGCAAGGGCCCCGGGGGGCTACACCTTC. Encoded protein: CASSARAPGGYTF.

This clone has just one count. This chain uses TRBV4-1 with TRBJ1-1, with 11 bases identical to TRBD1. The trim removed 4 bases at V and 5 bases at J, leaving 6 bases unmatched. CDR3 length: 15 residues. The V gene's germline CDR1 is MGHRA and CDR2 YSYEKL. CDR3 coding DNA: TGCGCCAGCAGCCCTGGACAGGGGGCAATTACTGAAGCTTTCTTT. Translating it yields CASSPGQGAITEAFF.

This chain connects TRBV2 to TRBJ1-6, with D perhaps TRBD1 (5 bases). CDR1 is SNHLY and CDR2 is FYNNEI in the germline V gene. With 8 bases removed from V and 5 bases from J, the gap between germline ends came to 13 bases. The CDR3 contains 14 residues. The CDR3 protein is CASSSEGDNSPLHF. The CDR3 DNA follows: TGTGCCAGCTCCTCCGAAGGGGATAATTCACCCCTCCACTTT.

This chain's CDR3 is CASSSNRGGGYTF. The CDR3 region has the DNA TGTGCCAGCAGCTCGAACAGGGGCGGTGGCTACACCTTC. V usage is TRBV9 and J usage is TRBJ1-2; 7 bases line up with TRBD1. The CDR3 covers 13 residues. Germline trimming cut 4 bases from V and 7 bases from J; bases unmatched to any gene: 7. CDR1 is SGDLS and CDR2 is YYNGEE in the germline V gene.

This clone has only a few counts. This sequence joins TRBV9 and TRBJ2-3; 12 nucleotides align to TRBD2. Germline CDR1 reads SGDLS; CDR2 reads YYNGEE. CDR3 length: 16 amino acids. The V gene end was trimmed by 3 bases and the J gene end by 3 bases; junction bases not matched to a gene: 5. Written as DNA, the CDR3 is TGTGCCAGCAGCGGGAGACTAGCGGGGGATACAGATACGCAGTATTTT. Translating gives CASSGRLAGDTDTQYF.

J is TRBJ1-4 and V is TRBV6-1; D unclear. Trimming removed 1 base from V and 10 bases from J, with 13 bases in between. CDR3 length: 14 residues. Germline CDR1 reads MNHNS; CDR2 reads SASEGT. The CDR3 DNA is TGTGCCAGCAGTGAAGGTGAGGTGGTAGCAAAACTGTTTTTT. This sequence encodes CASSEGEVVAKLFF.